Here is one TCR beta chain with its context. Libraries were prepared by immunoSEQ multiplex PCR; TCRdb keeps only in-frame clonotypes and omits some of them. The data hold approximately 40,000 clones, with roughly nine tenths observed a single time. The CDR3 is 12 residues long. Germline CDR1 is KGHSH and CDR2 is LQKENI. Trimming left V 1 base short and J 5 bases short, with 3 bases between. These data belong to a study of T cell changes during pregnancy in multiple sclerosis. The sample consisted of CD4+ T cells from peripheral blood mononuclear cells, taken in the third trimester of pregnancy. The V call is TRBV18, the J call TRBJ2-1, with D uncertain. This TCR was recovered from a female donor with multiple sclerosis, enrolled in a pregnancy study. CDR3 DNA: TGTGCCAGCTCACCACTCGACAATGAGCAGTTCTTC. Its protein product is CASSPLDNEQFF. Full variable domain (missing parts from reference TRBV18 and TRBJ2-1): NAGVMQNPRHLVRRRGQEARLRCSPMKGHSHVYWYRQLPEEGLKFMVYLQKENIIDESGMPKERFSAEFPKEGPSILRIQQVVRGDSAAYFCASSPLDNEQFFGPGTRLTVL.